The 13 T cell receptor beta chains given below trace back to one sample, sequenced in a study of CD8 T cells in ankylosing spondylitis (dated by TCRdb to 2017 to 2019). Findings and caveats that apply to the study as a whole: Blood from ankylosing spondylitis patients appeared to be characterized by a TCR beta motif made up of 8 or 9 highly homologous amino acid variants.

Library preparation used 5' RACE. Sequenced using an Illumina HiSeq 2500. The public reads were reprocessed in TCRdb via fastp at Q25 and MiXCR, keeping in-frame beta chains. All rows with the same CDR3 protein become a single entry with the most common DNA and genes. For this sample there are 500,000 to 650,000 distinct CDR3 sequences; approximately 5% appear just once. The top ten hold approximately 3.5% of the sample. The antigens these receptors bind are not known. The sample was blood, either unsorted or a sorted T cell fraction (not recorded which). Receptors originate from a male donor with ankylosing spondylitis.

There are many counts of this clonotype. The chain employs TRBV10-3 and TRBJ2-1; D is uncertain. The germline V gene has CDR1 ENHRY and CDR2 SYGVKD. This CDR3 comprises 11 residues. V was shortened by 3 bases and J by 8 bases, with 5 bases between the two germline ends. In DNA, the CDR3 is TGTGCCATCAGTGAACGGGATGAGCAGTTCTTC. It is translated as CAISERDEQFF.

This clonotype was detected many times. The chain is built from TRBV29-1 and TRBJ2-1, with TRBD2 matching over 11 bases. The length of the CDR3 is 15 residues. The junction had 3 bases not matched to a gene; V was cut back by 1 base and J by 4 bases. Germline CDR1 reads SQVTM; CDR2 reads ANQGSEA. CDR3 sequence (DNA): TGCAGCGTTGAAGTTGCTAGCGGGGGGTACAATGAGCAGTTCTTC. It is translated as CSVEVASGGYNEQFF.

This clonotype was seen repeatedly, ten times or more. The CDR3 DNA sequence: TGTGCCAGTTCCATCCCGGGAAATCAGCCCCAGCATTTT. Amino acids: CASSIPGNQPQHF. The chain joins TRBV27 to TRBJ1-5; unclear D gene. The CDR3 extends over 13 amino acids. Trimming pared 9 bases from V and 4 bases from J, leaving 13 bases between. Germline V gene sequence: CDR1 MNHEY, CDR2 SMNVEV (reference sequence).

This clonotype was seen many times. The chain couples TRBV6-1 to TRBJ1-1; no clear D. CDR1 is MNHNS, CDR2 SASEGT, per germline. The CDR3 is 15 residues long. V dropped 7 bases and J dropped 0 bases, with 15 bases sitting between them. The CDR3, as DNA: TGTGCCAGCATCCGAAGCCCGCTTGTGAACACTGAAGCTTTCTTT. It yields the protein CASIRSPLVNTEAFF.

This clonotype was seen a few times. J is TRBJ2-7 and V is TRBV7-6, with D tentatively TRBD1 (6 bases). CDR1 SGHVS and CDR2 FNYEAQ come from the germline V gene. V was shortened by 4 bases and J by 1 base, with 20 bases between the two germline ends. The CDR3 loop spans 17 amino acids. CDR3 bases: TGTGCCAGCAGCTGGGACATCATTAAAGGGGTTTCCTACGAGCAGTACTTC. This translates into CASSWDIIKGVSYEQYF. The variable domain in full, with the rest retrieved from reference TRBV7-6 and TRBJ2-7, is GAGVSQSPRYKVTKRGQDVALRCDPISGHVSLYWYRQALGQGPEFLTYFNYEAQQDKSGLPNDRFSAERPEGSISTLTIQRTEQRDSAMYRCASSWDIIKGVSYEQYFGPGTRLTVT.

This clonotype was found many times. V is TRBV20-1 and J is TRBJ2-1; 7 nucleotides align to TRBD1. Germline assignment: CDR1 DFQATT and CDR2 SNEGSKA (reference sequence). This CDR3 has 15 residues. The V segment lost 4 bases and the J segment 8 bases; nucleotides outside the gene matches: 14. The DNA for the CDR3 is TGCAGTGCTATTACGGACAGGTACCAGAGTGATGAGCAGTTCTTC. The encoded protein is CSAITDRYQSDEQFF.

This clonotype was seen repeatedly, ten times or more. V usage is TRBV5-5 and J usage is TRBJ2-5; tentative D call: TRBD2 (5 bases). Trimming took off 0 bases at V and 5 bases at J, with 11 bases between the two ends. Per the germline V gene, CDR1 is SGHKS and CDR2 is YYEKEE (reference sequence). This CDR3 is built from 14 residues. The CDR3 is CASSLGPSGETQYF. CDR3 nucleotides: TGTGCCAGCAGCTTGGGACCCTCGGGGGAGACCCAGTACTTC. The complete variable domain, with remaining parts taken from reference TRBV5-5 and TRBJ2-5, reads DAGVTQSPTHLIKTRGQQVTLRCSPISGHKSVSWYQQVLGQGPQFIFQYYEKEERGRGNFPDRFSARQFPNYSSELNVNALLLGDSALYLCASSLGPSGETQYFGPGTRLLVL.

To note about this clonotype: This may arise from a read error, as a much more abundant clone is one base away. The chain combines TRBV12-3 or TRBV12-4 with TRBJ2-1, with 9 bases that match TRBD2. This CDR3 is built from 14 residues. J was trimmed by 7 bases and V by 9 bases; bases with no gene match: 10. The CDR3 here is CARRQGLAGNEQFF. The CDR3 DNA is TGTGCCAGAAGACAGGGACTAGCAGGGAATGAGCAGTTCTTC.

This clonotype has more than one count but fewer than ten. The CDR3 spells CASSSGPSEQFF. DNA for the CDR3: TGTGCCAGCAGCTCAGGACCTTCTGAGCAGTTCTTC. The V gene is TRBV7-9, the J gene TRBJ2-1; D is unresolved. Germline CDR1 SEHNR, CDR2 FQNEAQ (reference sequence). The CDR3 runs to 12 residues. V was shortened by 4 bases and J by 9 bases, with 10 bases between the two germline ends.

This clonotype was detected only a few times. The rearrangement links TRBV28 to TRBJ2-7, with TRBD2 matching over 14 bases. Germline lookup yields CDR1 MDHEN and CDR2 SYDVKM. This CDR3 is 19 amino acids long. The V gene end was trimmed by 4 bases and the J gene end by 2 bases; junction bases not matched to a gene: 13. CDR3 in DNA: TGTGCCAGCAGTTCCATAATAGGGACTAGCGGGGGAACCCCCTACGAGCAGTACTTC. Protein sequence: CASSSIIGTSGGTPYEQYF.

This clonotype was detected many times. The rearrangement uses TRBV7-8 and TRBJ2-2; possibly TRBD1 or TRBD2 for D (6 bases each). The CDR3 spans 16 residues. The germline CDR1 and CDR2 sequences are SGHVS and FQNEAQ. V was cut by 5 bases and J by 3 bases, with 16 bases left in between. Here the CDR3 DNA reads TGTGCCAGCAGCCCGGGGGCGAGGGGAGACACCGGGGAGCTGTTTTTT. Translation gives CASSPGARGDTGELFF.

Ten or more counts support this clonotype. J is TRBJ1-2 and V is TRBV29-1, with TRBD1 matching over 7 bases. CDR3 size: 11 residues. Trimming cost V 7 bases and J 5 bases; bases outside gene matches: 4. Germline lookup yields CDR1 SQVTM and CDR2 ANQGSEA. CDR3 residues: CSADREYGYTF. The CDR3 bases are TGCAGCGCCGACAGGGAATATGGCTACACCTTC.

Many counts were recorded for this clonotype. This chain connects TRBV5-1 to TRBJ2-7, with a possible D match to TRBD1 (6 bases). The CDR3 totals 13 residues. In germline, CDR1 is SGHRS, CDR2 YFSETQ. The CDR3 DNA reads as TGCGCGTCTGGTGGACAGAACTCCTACGAGCAGTACTTC. Encoded protein: CASGGQNSYEQYF.